The 24 T cell receptor beta chains in this list originate from one sample, sequenced in a study of post-analysis software for immune sequencing data. Study-wide results and limits: Four or five TRBV segments, TRBV5-6, TRBV5-1 and TRBV20-1 among them, were found more frequent in patients than controls.

cDNA libraries for TCR beta contained unique molecular identifiers. TCRdb redid the calling of the PCR reads with MiXCR, one entry per CDR3 protein. The table shows about 540,000 distinct CDR3 sequences, with around 31% occurring only once. Their cognate antigens are unknown. The sample was blood. Receptor source: a girl under 18 with multiple sclerosis.

As concerns this clonotype: Germline is not matched at one junction end, which may reflect a read error. The genes are TRBV5-3 and TRBJ2-1, with 7 bases that match TRBD1. TRBV5-3 is noted as an ORF with a role that remains uncertain. The CDR3 spans 14 residues. CDR3 nucleotide sequence: TGTGCCAGAAGCTTGACAGGGGCCTACAATGAGCAGTTATTC. The encoded protein is CARSLTGAYNEQLF.

The rearrangement uses TRBV4-1 and TRBJ2-3, with 9 bases identical to TRBD2. Germline V gene sequence: CDR1 MGHRA, CDR2 YSYEKL. This CDR3 comprises 16 residues. With V trimmed by 4 bases and J by 0 bases, 5 bases remained unmatched. The CDR3 is CASSRTSEYSTDTQYF. The CDR3 bases are TGCGCCAGCAGCCGGACTAGCGAGTATAGCACAGATACGCAGTATTTT.

V is TRBV3-1 and J is TRBJ2-7; 8 bases fit TRBD1. This CDR3 spans 16 amino acids. Per germline, CDR1 LGHDT and CDR2 YNNKEL (reference sequence). Trimming took 4 bases from V and 2 from J; bases not matched to a gene: 10. The CDR3 is CASSLHPGTGPYEQYF. DNA of the CDR3: TGTGCCAGCAGCCTCCATCCCGGGACAGGCCCCTACGAGCAGTACTTC.

This CDR3 is CASSPGTGVRETQYF. The CDR3 nucleotides read TGCGCCAGCAGCCCCGGGACAGGGGTTCGGGAGACCCAGTACTTC. The rearrangement joins TRBV10-1 to TRBJ2-5, with 10 bases fitting TRBD1. V gave up 6 bases and J gave up 5 bases; unmatched junction bases: 9. CDR1 and CDR2 (germline): WNHNN, SYGVQD (reference sequence). This CDR3 is built from 15 residues.

The chain has TRBV7-9 and TRBJ2-7; D not certain. The germline V gene encodes CDR1 SEHNR and CDR2 FQNEAQ (reference sequence). V was clipped by 1 base and J by 5 bases, with 18 bases between them. CDR3 length: 16 residues. DNA for the CDR3: TGTGCCAGCAGCTTAGACGGAAAGGGTAACTTCGACGAGCAGTACTTC. Translated: CASSLDGKGNFDEQYF.

This chain links TRBV9 with TRBJ2-2; D might be TRBD2 (5 bases). Germline V gene data show CDR1 as SGDLS and CDR2 as YYNGEE. This CDR3 region has 16 residues. V was pared by 0 bases and J by 4 bases, with 13 bases between. The CDR3 protein is CASSVEDGRVTGELFF. The CDR3 DNA sequence: TGTGCCAGCAGCGTAGAGGACGGGCGGGTCACCGGGGAGCTGTTTTTT. Full variable domain (rest looked up from reference TRBV9 and TRBJ2-2): DSGVTQTPKHLITATGQRVTLRCSPRSGDLSVYWYQQSLDQGLQFLIQYYNGEERAKGNILERFSAQQFPDLHSELNLSSLELGDSALYFCASSVEDGRVTGELFFGEGSRLTVL.

The chain has TRBV7-2 and TRBJ2-5, with 11 bases that match TRBD2. J lost 5 bases, V lost 7 bases, and 15 bases had no gene match. The CDR3 has 17 amino acids. CDR1 is SGHTA and CDR2 is FQGNSA in the germline V gene. CDR3 nucleotides: TGTGCCAGCACCCCACTAGCGGGGGCCCTTGTAGGGGAGACCCAGTACTTC. It codes for CASTPLAGALVGETQYF.

The chain links TRBV12-3 or TRBV12-4 to TRBJ2-7; D may be TRBD1 (6 bases). The CDR3 loop spans 14 amino acids. Between the trimmed V and J ends, which lost 5 bases and 6 bases, there was a span of 17 bases. For the CDR3, the DNA is TGTGCCAGCAGTCCTTGGACAGCGGCCTCCGAGCAGTACTTC. This gives the protein CASSPWTAASEQYF.

The J gene is TRBJ2-1, the V gene TRBV20-1, with TRBD2 as a possible D gene (5 bases). The V and J ends lost 6 bases and 3 bases respectively, with 12 bases between them. The germline V gene encodes CDR1 DFQATT and CDR2 SNEGSKA (reference sequence). The length of the CDR3 is 13 residues. This CDR3 reads CSAPNGVYNEQFF. The CDR3 bases are TGCAGTGCCCCGAACGGGGTCTACAATGAGCAGTTCTTC.

This clonotype was recorded a few times. The V gene is TRBV20-1, the J gene TRBJ2-5; tentatively, D is TRBD1 (6 bases). This CDR3 is 15 amino acids long. V shed 6 bases and J shed 2 bases, with 19 bases lying between them. Germline CDR1 reads DFQATT; CDR2 reads SNEGSKA (reference sequence). The CDR3 DNA reads TGCAGTGCCATTCCCACCGGGACACCGCAAGAGACCCAGTACTTC. This gives the protein CSAIPTGTPQETQYF.

About this clonotype: Its ends do not fully match the called genes, so a read error is possible. The chain is built from TRBV28 and TRBJ1-2; D remains ambiguous. CDR1 is MDHEN, CDR2 SYDVKM, per germline. The CDR3 has 16 amino acids. DNA of the CDR3: TGTGCCAGCAGTTGGGCTTGGGAGACTCCTAACTATGACTACACCTTC. Its translation: CASSWAWETPNYDYTF.

There are a few counts of this clonotype. This chain connects TRBV7-9 to TRBJ1-2; D is unclear. The CDR3 contains 15 residues. The V end lost 5 bases, the J end lost 5 bases, and 18 bases lay between the germline ends. From germline, CDR1 is SEHNR and CDR2 FQNEAQ (reference sequence). DNA of the CDR3: TGTGCCAGCAGCCCGTTAATCTTTTCGGGTTATGGCTACACCTTC. This gives the protein CASSPLIFSGYGYTF.

This clonotype was recorded a few times. The chain joins TRBV7-3 to TRBJ2-1, with 7 nucleotides matching TRBD2. Germline assignment: CDR1 SGHTA and CDR2 FQGTGA. CDR3 length: 14 residues. With V trimmed by 2 bases and J by 9 bases, 7 bases remained unmatched. Here the CDR3 reads CASSLLGGVGEQFF. In nucleotides, the CDR3 is TGTGCCAGCAGCTTACTGGGAGGGGTTGGTGAGCAGTTCTTC.

The chain links TRBV5-1 to TRBJ2-3, with TRBD2 matching over 9 bases. Looked up from germline, CDR1 is SGHRS and CDR2 is YFSETQ. V lost 0 bases and J lost 4; bases outside the gene matches: 9. CDR3 length: 17 residues. The DNA of the CDR3 is TGCGCCAGCAGCTTGGCCGGGGTAGCGGGAGCAGCAGATACGCAGTATTTT. Translation gives CASSLAGVAGAADTQYF.

This clonotype was counted only a few times. The chain carries TRBV20-1 and TRBJ2-1, with 8 positions matching TRBD1. The CDR3 runs 14 residues. Losses at the gene ends were 6 bases for V and 6 bases for J; bases not matched to a gene: 10. CDR1 and CDR2 (germline): DFQATT, SNEGSKA (reference sequence). The CDR3 here is CSASGTGVFNEQFF. CDR3 DNA: TGCAGTGCCTCCGGGACAGGAGTCTTCAATGAGCAGTTCTTC.

This clonotype was seen repeatedly, ten times or more. The junction differs from germline at one of its ends, possibly a read error. The V call is TRBV5-1, the J call TRBJ2-3; D may be TRBD1 (5 bases). The length of the CDR3 is 12 residues. The V gene's germline CDR1 is SGHRS and CDR2 YFSETQ. This CDR3 reads CASSPQGDTQYF. The CDR3 nucleotides are TGTGCCAGCAGCCCCCAGGGAGATACGCAGTATTTT. Drawing the rest from reference TRBV5-1 and TRBJ2-3, the complete variable domain is KAGVTQTPRYLIKTRGQQVTLSCSPISGHRSVSWYQQTPGQGLQFLFEYFSETQRNKGNFPGRFSGRQFSNSRSEMNVSTLELGDSALYLCASSPQGDTQYFGPGTRLTVL.

This chain links TRBV15 with TRBJ2-3, with D tentatively TRBD2 (5 bases). Trimming shortened V by 0 bases and J by 1 base, and 11 bases separated the two germline ends. The CDR3 is 16 residues long. The germline V gene has CDR1 LNHNV and CDR2 YYDKDF (reference sequence). Written as DNA, the CDR3 is TGTGCCACCAGCAGAGACGGGGAATTTGGCACAGATACGCAGTATTTT. Protein: CATSRDGEFGTDTQYF.

In regard to this clonotype: A read error may be the cause here, since a much bigger clone is one base away. This chain connects TRBV7-9 to TRBJ2-5, with 7 bases fitting TRBD1. V was clipped by 4 bases and J by 7 bases; unmatched bases: 9. The CDR3 is 14 residues long. Per germline, CDR1 SEHNR and CDR2 FQNEAQ (reference sequence). DNA of the CDR3: TGTGCCAGCAGCTGGGACAGCCTCGGAGGGACCCAGTACTTC. It translates to CASSWDSLGGTQYF.

This clonotype showed up just a few times. The rearrangement links TRBV10-3 to TRBJ2-3, with 7 bases identical to TRBD2. Germline assignment: CDR1 ENHRY and CDR2 SYGVKD. The CDR3 contains 14 residues. The V segment lost 10 bases and the J segment 1 base; nucleotides outside the gene matches: 8. The CDR3: CATTLGLGTDTQYF. The CDR3 region has the DNA TGTGCCACCACCCTAGGACTAGGCACAGATACGCAGTATTTT.

This clonotype was picked up one time. This rearrangement joins TRBV20-1 to TRBJ1-1, with D unclear. Germline CDR1 DFQATT, CDR2 SNEGSKA (reference sequence). The CDR3 is 12 residues long. The V end was cut by 4 bases, the J end by 1 base, with 7 bases between. The CDR3 protein is CSAKVPNTEAFF. Written as DNA, the CDR3 is TGCAGTGCTAAGGTTCCGAACACTGAAGCTTTCTTT.

This clonotype was seen a handful of times. This chain links TRBV20-1 with TRBJ2-5; D remains ambiguous. V gave up 4 bases and J gave up 4 bases, with 4 bases separating them. Germline V gives CDR1 DFQATT, CDR2 SNEGSKA (reference sequence). The CDR3 contains 10 residues. The CDR3 here is CSAMIETQYF. CDR3 nucleotide sequence: TGCAGTGCTATGATAGAGACCCAGTACTTC.

The chain is built from TRBV7-6 and TRBJ2-1, with TRBD2 identical over 12 bases. The CDR3 contains 18 residues. Looked up from germline, CDR1 is SGHVS and CDR2 is FNYEAQ. V lost 3 bases, J lost 5 bases, and 11 bases stayed unmatched. CDR3 bases: TGTGCCAGCAGCTTTTGGCTCGCTAGCGGGGGGGCCGACAATGAGCAGTTCTTC. Protein sequence: CASSFWLASGGADNEQFF.

CDR3 DNA: TGCGCCAGCAGCTTGGGGGACCTTTCAACGGGAGCTTTCTTT. This codes for CASSLGDLSTGAFF. This sequence joins TRBV5-1 and TRBJ1-1, with a possible D match to TRBD1 (5 bases). CDR1 SGHRS and CDR2 YFSETQ come from the germline V gene. The germline V and J ends were trimmed by 0 bases and 10 bases, with 16 bases remaining between them. This CDR3 region has 14 residues.

This chain links TRBV10-3 with TRBJ1-1, with 8 bases that match TRBD1. The trim removed 5 bases at V and 3 bases at J, leaving 11 bases unmatched. The CDR3 totals 16 residues. Germline V lookup: CDR1 ENHRY, CDR2 SYGVKD. The CDR3 here is CAISLRDRSLDTEAFF. The CDR3 nucleotides read TGTGCCATCAGTCTCCGGGACAGGTCTCTGGACACTGAAGCTTTCTTT.